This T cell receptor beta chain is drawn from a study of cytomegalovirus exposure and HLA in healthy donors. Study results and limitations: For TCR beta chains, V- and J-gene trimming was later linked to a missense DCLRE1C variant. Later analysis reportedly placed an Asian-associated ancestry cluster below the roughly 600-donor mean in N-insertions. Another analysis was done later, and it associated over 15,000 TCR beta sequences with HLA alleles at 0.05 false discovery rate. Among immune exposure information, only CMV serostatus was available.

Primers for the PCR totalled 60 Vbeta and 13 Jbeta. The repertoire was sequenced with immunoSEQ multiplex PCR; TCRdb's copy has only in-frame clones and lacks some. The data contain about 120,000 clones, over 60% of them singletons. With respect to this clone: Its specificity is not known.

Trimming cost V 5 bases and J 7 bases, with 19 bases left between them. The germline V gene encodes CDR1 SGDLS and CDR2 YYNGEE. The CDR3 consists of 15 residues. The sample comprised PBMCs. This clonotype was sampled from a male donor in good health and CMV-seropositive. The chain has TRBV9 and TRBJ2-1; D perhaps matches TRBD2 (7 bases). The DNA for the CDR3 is TGTGCCAGCAGGAGAGGGGGGGCTACTGGGAATGAGCAGTTCTTC. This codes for CASRRGGATGNEQFF.